This TCR beta chain was recovered during a study of CD8+ T cells in alopecia areata. At the level of the study: Spontaneous alopecia affected the 6-12-month-old C3H/HeJ graft donors, whose skin was transplanted to roughly 7-10-week-old female C3H/HeJ mice. Study results and limitations: Relative to mice, TCR sharing across patients was less clear, a difference possibly HLA-related. Resident alphabeta T cells of normal skin are also sequenced in scalp samples. Higher clonality than in normal scalp was seen in lesional scalp, especially alopecia totalis/universalis.

Reverse transcribed after extraction, RNA yielded cDNA as the sequencing template. The assay was immunoSEQ multiplex PCR, and TCRdb's table has in-frame clones only and misses some. The table lists more than 2,000 clones, with no singletons. This clone is classed as medium-sized (0.01 to 0.1%). Its antigen remains unidentified. The genes and germline here are from mouse. The observed sequence ends 4 residues before the CDR3 terminus, with the missing tail filled in from the germline J gene. Germline values: CDR1 FNHDT, CDR2 SITEND (reference sequence). Trimming left V 1 base short and J 0 bases short, with 8 bases between. The CDR3 runs 14 residues. Time point noted: mouse skin 3 weeks after grafting.

The TCR was taken from a C3H/HeJ mouse with alopecia areata. This strain's MHC haplotype is H2-k. Specimen: skin, collected at week 3. The chain uses TRBV19 and TRBJ2-7; TRBD1 might be the D (6 bases). The CDR3 spells CASSIRGSSYEQYF. CDR3 bases read: TGTGCCAGCAGTATAAGGGGGAGCTCCTAT. Drawing the rest from reference TRBV19 and TRBJ2-7, the complete variable domain is GGIITQTPKFLIGQEGQKLTLKCQQNFNHDTMYWYRQDSGKGLRLIYYSITENDLQKGDLSEGYDASREKKSSFSLTVTSAQKNEMAVFLCASSIRGSSYEQYFGPGTRLTVL.